The 20 T cell receptor beta chains reported below all come from one sample, sequenced in a study of blood T cell repertoires in COVID-19. The assay was immunoSEQ multiplex PCR, and TCRdb's table has in-frame clones only and misses some. The sample yields about 64,000 clones, roughly 88% seen once. Sequences were obtained from peripheral blood. The receptors shown here come from a woman aged 55-75 years with acute or convalescent COVID-19.

This chain links TRBV12-3 or TRBV12-4 with TRBJ1-1, with 7 bases fitting TRBD1. V shed 3 bases and J 8 bases; nucleotides not matched to a gene: 3. The CDR3 covers 12 residues. The CDR3 loop reads CASSLRTGEAFF. The DNA for the CDR3 is TGTGCCAGCAGTTTGCGGACAGGAGAAGCTTTCTTT.

The V call is TRBV29-1, the J call TRBJ1-2, with unresolved D. This CDR3 contains 12 residues. Trimming stripped 2 bases from V and 7 bases from J, with 11 bases between. Germline V gene lookup returns CDR1 SQVTM and CDR2 ANQGSEA. The CDR3 bases are TGCAGCGTTGAACAATTCGGCGGTGGCTACACCTTC. This gives the protein CSVEQFGGGYTF.

CDR3 sequence (DNA): TGCGCCAGCAGAAAAGGGGGCGCGGACACCGGGGAGCTGTTTTTT. It specifies CASRKGGADTGELFF. This chain connects TRBV10-2 to TRBJ2-2, with 7 bases aligning to TRBD1. From germline, CDR1 is WSHSY and CDR2 SAAADI. V dropped 6 bases and J dropped 3; count of bases not matched to a gene: 7. This CDR3 region has 15 residues.

This chain joins TRBV29-1 and TRBJ1-2; D not certain. The V end was cut by 5 bases, the J end by 4 bases, with 14 bases between. Germline V gene data show CDR1 as SQVTM and CDR2 as ANQGSEA. The CDR3 length is 13 residues. CDR3 DNA sequence: TGCAGCGTTCGTCTCGGGTTGTTCTATGGCTACACCTTC. Translating gives CSVRLGLFYGYTF.

The chain combines TRBV30 with TRBJ1-2; tentatively, D is TRBD1 (5 bases). CDR3 length: 12 amino acids. The V end was cut by 3 bases, the J end by 8 bases, with 13 bases between. From germline, CDR1 is GTSNPN and CDR2 SVGIG (reference sequence). In DNA, the CDR3 is TGTGCCTGGAGCCTCAGGGAAGGCGGCTACACCTTC. Residues: CAWSLREGGYTF.

This clone was detected only a few times. The chain is built from TRBV4-1 and TRBJ2-6; D remains unclear. This CDR3 has 17 residues. CDR1 and CDR2 (germline): MGHRA, YSYEKL. Trimming stripped 0 bases from V and 4 bases from J, with 13 bases between. The DNA of the CDR3 is TGCGCCAGCAGCCAAGATCATGTTGGGCCGGGGGCCAACGTCCTGACTTTC. Its translation: CASSQDHVGPGANVLTF.

The genes are TRBV5-6 and TRBJ2-7; weak D call: TRBD1 (6 bases). CDR1 and CDR2 (germline): SGHDT, YYEEEE. This CDR3 has 14 amino acids. The V and J ends lost 0 bases and 4 bases respectively, with 11 bases between them. CDR3 coding DNA: TGTGCCAGCAGCTTGGATCAGGGGACATACGAGCAGTACTTC. Translating gives CASSLDQGTYEQYF.

V gene TRBV27 combines with J gene TRBJ1-1; 9 nucleotides agree with TRBD1. The V gene's germline CDR1 is MNHEY and CDR2 SMNVEV (reference sequence). The CDR3 sequence is 15 residues long. With 5 bases clipped from V and 6 bases from J, the junction kept 10 bases outside the gene matches. The CDR3 bases are TGTGCCAGCAGTAGAGAGACAGGGGGGACTTCTGAAGCTTTCTTT. Protein sequence: CASSRETGGTSEAFF.

Only a few counts were recorded for this clone. V is TRBV18 and J is TRBJ1-3; D is perhaps TRBD1 (5 bases). Germline V gives CDR1 KGHSH, CDR2 LQKENI. Trimming removed 3 bases at V and 0 bases at J, with 15 bases between. The CDR3 has 17 residues. The CDR3 nucleotides are TGTGCCAGCTCACCGATAGACAGTACCATCTCTGGAAACACCATATATTTT. Protein: CASSPIDSTISGNTIYF.

The genes are TRBV11-2 and TRBJ1-2; D remains ambiguous. Trimming cost V 5 bases and J 2 bases, with 12 bases left between them. CDR3 length equals 14 residues. CDR1 SGHAT and CDR2 FQNNGV come from the germline V gene. Here the CDR3 DNA reads TGTGCCAGCAGCCTCCGGCCAGGCAACTATGGCTACACCTTC. This encodes CASSLRPGNYGYTF.

This chain connects TRBV7-9 to TRBJ1-2, with 10 bases fitting TRBD1. The CDR3 covers 16 residues. V lost 5 bases and J lost 2; bases outside the gene matches: 8. Germline CDR1 is SEHNR and CDR2 is FQNEAQ (reference sequence). The CDR3 loop is CASSHLTGGANYGYTF. The DNA for the CDR3 is TGTGCCAGCAGCCACCTGACAGGGGGCGCGAACTATGGCTACACCTTC.

Remarks on this clone: Other DNA variants within this sample encode the same CDR3. The J gene is TRBJ1-5, the V gene TRBV5-1; 9 nucleotides line up with TRBD1. Germline V gives CDR1 SGHRS, CDR2 YFSETQ. The CDR3 has 14 residues. V gave up 4 bases and J gave up 6 bases; unmatched junction bases: 5. The DNA of the CDR3 is TGCGCCAGCAGCCCGGGACAGGGAGGTCAGCCCCAGCATTTT. This gives the protein CASSPGQGGQPQHF.

V and J are TRBV7-6 and TRBJ1-3, with D unclear. The germline V and J ends were trimmed by 1 base and 3 bases, with 7 bases remaining between them. The germline CDR1 and CDR2 sequences are SGHVS and FNYEAQ. This CDR3 region has 14 residues. The chain's CDR3 is CASSLGQHGNTIYF. The DNA for the CDR3 is TGTGCCAGCAGCTTAGGCCAACATGGAAACACCATATATTTT.

The chain has TRBV29-1 and TRBJ1-2, with TRBD1 matching 8 bases. CDR3 length equals 13 residues. The J segment lost 3 bases and the V segment lost 7 bases, leaving 7 bases of the junction unmatched. The germline V gene has CDR1 SQVTM and CDR2 ANQGSEA. In DNA, the CDR3 is TGCAGCGCGAGGACAGGGTTGTACTATGGCTACACCTTC. Its protein is CSARTGLYYGYTF.

In nucleotides, the CDR3 is TGTGCCACCAGCAGGGCCTCCGGGACAGGGAGCGGAAAACTGTTTTTT. Amino acid sequence: CATSRASGTGSGKLFF. This rearrangement joins TRBV15 to TRBJ1-4, with 9 bases aligning to TRBD1. Germline-derived CDR1 and CDR2 are LNHNV and YYDKDF (reference sequence). The CDR3 covers 16 residues. After removal of 3 bases from V and 10 bases from J, the junction contained 12 bases not matched to a gene.

This clone was picked up one time. This rearrangement joins TRBV25-1 to TRBJ1-2, with a weak D call TRBD1 (6 bases). CDR1 is MGHDK and CDR2 is SYGVNS in the germline V gene. The V end lost 6 bases, the J end lost 8 bases, and 19 bases lay between the germline ends. The CDR3 has 14 amino acids. The CDR3 reads CASSVQGRTGGYTF. Written as DNA, the CDR3 is TGTGCCAGCAGCGTCCAGGGGCGTACGGGGGGCTACACCTTC.

The chain combines TRBV11-2 with TRBJ2-5; the D gene is possibly TRBD2 (6 bases). The length of the CDR3 is 15 residues. CDR1 and CDR2 (germline): SGHAT, FQNNGV. V lost 0 bases, J lost 2 bases, and 10 bases lay in between. This CDR3 is CASSLDSAGQETQYF. DNA of the CDR3: TGTGCCAGCAGCTTAGATTCGGCGGGGCAAGAGACCCAGTACTTC.

This chain joins TRBV5-1 and TRBJ1-1; TRBD1 matches at 9 bases. This CDR3 has 14 amino acids. V dropped 7 bases and J dropped 3; count of bases not matched to a gene: 7. Germline CDR1 SGHRS, CDR2 YFSETQ. CDR3 residues: CASGGDRGDTEAFF. The CDR3 nucleotides read TGCGCCAGCGGCGGAGACAGGGGGGACACTGAAGCTTTCTTT.

The chain is built from TRBV11-3 and TRBJ2-1; D unresolved. Germline CDR1 and CDR2: SGHNT and YENEEA. The CDR3 length is 13 residues. The V gene lost 2 bases and the J gene lost 5 bases, with 7 bases spanning the gap. CDR3 protein: CASSLNGDNEQFF. CDR3 DNA sequence: TGTGCCAGCAGCTTAAACGGAGACAATGAGCAGTTCTTC.

The rearrangement links TRBV2 to TRBJ1-3, with TRBD1 matching 11 bases. The CDR3 sequence is 17 residues long. The V segment lost 1 base and the J segment 3 bases; nucleotides outside the gene matches: 5. Germline V gene data show CDR1 as SNHLY and CDR2 as FYNNEI. CDR3 coding DNA: TGTGCCAGCAGTGAAGGGGGACAGGGGGTTCTTGGAAACACCATATATTTT. The encoded protein is CASSEGGQGVLGNTIYF.